These 5 T cell receptor beta chains originate from one sample sequenced in a study of radiation and T cells in renal cell carcinoma. The time point is: blood 4 weeks post-SBRT, at nephrectomy. Treatment in this sample: 15 Gy SBRT to primary tumor, nephrectomy 4 weeks later. Clones were read by immunoSEQ multiplex PCR, and TCRdb kept only the in-frame ones, dropping some. The data hold fewer than 200,000 clones, with about 88% observed a single time. Sequencing was performed on blood, taken from a patient whose treatment included radiotherapy and nephrectomy. The source is a woman aged 45-65 years with renal cell carcinoma.

This clone was observed at least ten times. The chain couples TRBV13 to TRBJ1-1; possibly TRBD1 for D (5 bases). Deletions cut 5 bases from V and 8 bases from J, with 21 bases between. The CDR3 has 15 amino acids. CDR1 is PRHDT, CDR2 FYEKMQ, per germline (reference sequence). The CDR3 bases are TGTGCCAGCAGCCGCGGGAGGCAGGGCCTTTCCGAAGCTTTCTTT. Translation gives CASSRGRQGLSEAFF.

This sequence joins TRBV9 and TRBJ2-2; perhaps TRBD2 as D (7 bases). The V and J ends lost 0 bases and 7 bases respectively, with 13 bases between them. The CDR3 consists of 15 residues. CDR1 is SGDLS and CDR2 is YYNGEE in the germline V gene. The CDR3: CASSVGRGAVGELFF. The CDR3, as DNA: TGTGCCAGCAGCGTAGGACGGGGGGCGGTCGGGGAGCTGTTTTTT.

This clone was observed a single time. The rearrangement links TRBV2 to TRBJ1-5; TRBD1 matches 10 bases. Unmatched junction bases numbered 5, after V lost 7 bases and J lost 5 bases. Germline CDR1 reads SNHLY; CDR2 reads FYNNEI. The CDR3 has 14 amino acids. The CDR3 loop is CASKTGTGDQPQHF. The CDR3 DNA is TGTGCCAGCAAAACCGGGACAGGGGATCAGCCCCAGCATTTT.

The chain recombines TRBV5-1 with TRBJ2-1; the match to TRBD2 covers 10 bases. The germline V gene encodes CDR1 SGHRS and CDR2 YFSETQ. The CDR3 runs 15 residues. The V segment lost 1 base and the J segment 9 bases; nucleotides outside the gene matches: 7. CDR3 sequence (DNA): TGCGCCAGCAGCTTGACTAGCGGGGTGTATGGTGAGCAGTTCTTC. It yields the protein CASSLTSGVYGEQFF. Combining the CDR3 with reference TRBV5-1 and TRBJ2-1 gives the whole variable domain KAGVTQTPRYLIKTRGQQVTLSCSPISGHRSVSWYQQTPGQGLQFLFEYFSETQRNKGNFPGRFSGRQFSNSRSEMNVSTLELGDSALYLCASSLTSGVYGEQFFGPGTRLTVL.

V and J are TRBV19 and TRBJ2-7; a weak D match, TRBD2 (6 bases). Between the trimmed V and J ends, which lost 11 bases and 5 bases, there was a span of 22 bases. The CDR3 covers 14 residues. Germline V gene lookup returns CDR1 LNHDA and CDR2 SQIVND (reference sequence). The CDR3 DNA sequence: TGTGCCGCTAAAGAGACACACTCGGGGGACGAGCAGTACTTC. This encodes CAAKETHSGDEQYF.